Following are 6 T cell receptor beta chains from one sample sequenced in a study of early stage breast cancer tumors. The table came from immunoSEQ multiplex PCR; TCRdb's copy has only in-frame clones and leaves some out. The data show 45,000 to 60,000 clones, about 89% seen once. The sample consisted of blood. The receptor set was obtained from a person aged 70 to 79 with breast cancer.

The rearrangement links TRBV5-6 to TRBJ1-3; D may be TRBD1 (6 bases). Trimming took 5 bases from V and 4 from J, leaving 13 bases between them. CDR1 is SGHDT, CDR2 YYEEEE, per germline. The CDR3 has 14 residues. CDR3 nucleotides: TGTGCCAGCAGACCCAGGGGCCCGGGAAACACCATATATTTT. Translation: CASRPRGPGNTIYF.

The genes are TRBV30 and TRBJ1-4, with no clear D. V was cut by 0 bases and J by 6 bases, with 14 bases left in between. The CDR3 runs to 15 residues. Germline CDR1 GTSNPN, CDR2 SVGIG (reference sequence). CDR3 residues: CAWSVLGGWDEKLFF. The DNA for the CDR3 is TGTGCCTGGAGTGTACTAGGAGGGTGGGATGAAAAACTGTTTTTT.

The CDR3 bases are TGTGCCAGTAGTATCGCCCAGACCGGGACAACCCGGCCAGATACGCAGTATTTT. It yields the protein CASSIAQTGTTRPDTQYF. The chain joins TRBV19 to TRBJ2-3; perhaps TRBD1 as D (6 bases). V lost 3 bases, J lost 4 bases, and 23 bases lay in between. CDR1 is LNHDA and CDR2 is SQIVND in the germline V gene (reference sequence). CDR3 length: 18 residues.

The CDR3 DNA follows: TGTGCCATCAGTGGGGACTTTACCACCGGGGAGCTGTTTTTT. Protein sequence: CAISGDFTTGELFF. V and J are TRBV10-3 and TRBJ2-2; the D gene is possibly TRBD2 (6 bases). The CDR3 consists of 14 residues. Germline CDR1 and CDR2: ENHRY and SYGVKD. Trimming stripped 4 bases from V and 4 bases from J, with 10 bases between.

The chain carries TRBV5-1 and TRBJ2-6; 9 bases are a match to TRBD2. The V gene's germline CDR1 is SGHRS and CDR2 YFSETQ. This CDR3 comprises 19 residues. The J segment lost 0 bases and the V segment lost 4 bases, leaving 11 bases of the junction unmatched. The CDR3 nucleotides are TGCGCCAGCAGCCGCTGGCGGGCTAGCGGGGCCTCTGGGGCCAACGTCCTGACTTTC. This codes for CASSRWRASGASGANVLTF.

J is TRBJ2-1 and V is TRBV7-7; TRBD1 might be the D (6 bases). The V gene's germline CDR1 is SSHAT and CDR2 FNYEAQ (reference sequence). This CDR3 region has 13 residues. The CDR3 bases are TGTGCTAGCGCCCAGGGGCAGGTGAATGAGCAGTTCTTC. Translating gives CASAQGQVNEQFF.